This TCR beta chain is drawn from a study of response to subunit inactivated influenza vaccine (dated by TCRdb to about 2018). Context from the whole study: The study used deep quantitative T cell receptor repertoire profiling to track responses to a trivalent subunit inactivated influenza vaccine. What the authors observed across the whole study: It was suggested by the authors that each seasonal influenza vaccination may recruit only a limited number of new T cells.

To note about this clonotype: Which antigen it targets is not known. The record has no base qualities; no much larger clone is one base away.

The library was obtained by RT-PCR. The sequencer listed for this sample is Illumina HiSeq 2500. The raw public reads went through TCRdb reprocessing: fastp at Q25, MiXCR clone calling, in-frame beta chains kept. Rows with one shared CDR3 protein collapse into an entry with the most common genes and DNA. Across this sample there are about 650,000 distinct CDR3 sequences, with roughly 15% seen only once. The ten top clones hold 6% to 9.5% of the sample. The cysteine opens and the phenylalanine closes a CDR3 of 14 amino acids. The retained sequence is limited to the CDR3, 42 bases, with the frame set at the first base. Trimming takes 5 bases from V and 7 bases from J, and the germline ends sit 15 bases apart.

This receptor chain uses TRBV12-3 or TRBV12-4 and TRBJ2-1; 5 matching bases give a weak D call of TRBD1. This sequence originates from a man aged 50 or older who received an inactivated influenza vaccine. Donor details come from another sample of the same person, matched by shared clones. The specimen comprised PBMCs from blood, sampled 14 days before vaccination. The nucleotide sequence reads TGTGCCAGCAGTCTTCTAGGTAAGGGGAATGAGCAGTTCTTC. The translation is CASSLLGKGNEQFF.